The 9 T cell receptor beta chains below were found in one sample sequenced in a study of OX40 agonist ivuxolimab in advanced cancers. Some clones are missing from TCRdb's copy, which holds only in-frame ones; the method was immunoSEQ multiplex PCR. The sample includes 52,000 or so clones, around four fifths of them seen just once. The sample here was CD4+ or CD8+ T cells sorted from blood, taken in a trial of the OX40 agonist ivuxolimab. Receptor source: an adult with an advanced solid tumor such as melanoma, head and neck, liver or kidney cancer.

This chain connects TRBV5-6 to TRBJ2-7; 7 positions agree with TRBD1. Germline assignment: CDR1 SGHDT and CDR2 YYEEEE. The CDR3 runs 15 residues. V was pared by 4 bases and J by 12 bases, with 19 bases of the junction left unmatched. The CDR3 here is CASSPRPGQYPMWYF. The CDR3 region has the DNA TGTGCCAGCAGCCCCCGGCCGGGACAGTATCCTATGTGGTACTTC.

This chain uses TRBV14 with TRBJ2-7; D is possibly TRBD1 (5 bases). The germline V gene encodes CDR1 SGHDN and CDR2 FVKESK. The CDR3 consists of 17 residues. V shed 3 bases and J shed 0 bases, with 18 bases lying between them. In nucleotides, the CDR3 is TGTGCCAGCAGCCAGAGAACAGGCCGGGCATACTCCTACGAGCAGTACTTC. This sequence encodes CASSQRTGRAYSYEQYF.

The chain joins TRBV6-1 to TRBJ1-2, with D tentatively TRBD1 (5 bases). The CDR3 is 13 amino acids. The ends were cut back, 5 bases at V and 4 bases at J, with 11 bases in the middle. The germline gives CDR1 MNHNS, CDR2 SASEGT. The CDR3 nucleotides are TGTGCCAGCAGTCAAAGTGGGGCCTATGGCTACACCTTC. This gives the protein CASSQSGAYGYTF.

The CDR3 is CASSRWEGGTEAFF. CDR3 DNA sequence: TGTGCCAGTAGTAGGTGGGAGGGCGGCACTGAAGCTTTCTTT. This chain connects TRBV19 to TRBJ1-1; D not certain. V lost 4 bases and J lost 4, with 13 bases in between. Germline V lookup: CDR1 LNHDA, CDR2 SQIVND (reference sequence). CDR3 length equals 14 residues.

The chain employs TRBV5-1 and TRBJ1-1; D is unclear. Trimming took off 0 bases at V and 9 bases at J, with 6 bases between the two ends. CDR3 length: 11 amino acids. CDR1 is SGHRS, CDR2 YFSETQ, per germline. The DNA for the CDR3 is TGCGCCAGCAGCTTGGAGGGTCAAGCTTTCTTT. Protein: CASSLEGQAFF.

This clone was detected once. The V and J genes are TRBV6-5 and TRBJ2-7; TRBD1 agrees at 9 bases. V dropped 9 bases and J dropped 3; count of bases not matched to a gene: 9. The CDR3 extends over 14 amino acids. From germline, CDR1 is MNHEY and CDR2 SVGAGI. This chain's CDR3 is CASKPPGQGYEQYF. The CDR3, as DNA: TGTGCCAGTAAGCCACCGGGACAGGGCTACGAGCAGTACTTC.

J is TRBJ1-5 and V is TRBV7-8, with D possibly being TRBD1 (6 bases). The CDR3 has 15 amino acids. Trimming cost V 5 bases and J 1 base, with 12 bases left between them. In germline, CDR1 is SGHVS, CDR2 FQNEAQ. As DNA, the CDR3 is TGTGCCAGCAGCCCAGGGGAAAAGAGCAATCAGCCCCAGCATTTT. Amino acid sequence: CASSPGEKSNQPQHF. Variable domain in full (rest from reference TRBV7-8 and TRBJ1-5): GAGVSQSPRYKVAKRGQDVALRCDPISGHVSLFWYQQALGQGPEFLTYFQNEAQLDKSGLPSDRFFAERPEGSVSTLKIQRTQQEDSAVYLCASSPGEKSNQPQHFGDGTRLSIL.

This clone showed up just once. This chain connects TRBV7-9 to TRBJ2-5; 12 bases match TRBD2. V was clipped by 4 bases and J by 7 bases; unmatched bases: 7. CDR1 is SEHNR, CDR2 FQNEAQ, per germline (reference sequence). This CDR3 is built from 15 residues. Here the CDR3 reads CASSSGLAGIGTQYF. The CDR3 region has the DNA TGTGCCAGCAGCTCTGGACTAGCGGGGATCGGGACCCAGTACTTC.

The gene calls are TRBV4-3 and TRBJ1-4, with 7 bases that match TRBD1. Germline CDR1 LGHNA, CDR2 YSLEER. This CDR3 region has 16 residues. J gave up 0 bases and V 4 bases, and 5 bases lay outside the gene matches. For the CDR3, the DNA is TGCGCCAGCAGCCGTGGCAGGGGGGCAACTAATGAAAAACTGTTTTTT. It specifies CASSRGRGATNEKLFF.